This is a list of T cell receptor beta chains from one sample in a study of T cells in Graves' hyperthyroidism and ophthalmopathy. TCRdb reprocessed the multiplex PCR reads with MiXCR, giving one entry per CDR3 protein. The repertoire holds about 400,000 distinct CDR3 sequences, around 14% seen once, with roughly 33% in the top ten. Input material: blood. These receptors originate from a woman aged 25 to 39 with Graves' hyperthyroidism. Each CDR3 is given with its conserved first and last residue. A D gene is named only where the DNA matches it firmly. The size of a clone is reported for some rows only, either as once, few or many, or as a class for expanded clones.

>TRBJ1-1|TRBV6-2/TRBV6-3|-|few
TGTGCCAGCAGTTACGGGTTGGGCCTGCTGAACACTGAAGCTTTCTTT
CASSYGLGLLNTEAFF
>TRBJ2-2|TRBV28|TRBD2|many
TGTGCCAGCAGTCGTAGGATAGCGGGGGCGAACACCGGGGAGCTGTTTTTT
CASSRRIAGANTGELFF
>TRBJ1-6|TRBV18|-|many
TGTGCCAGCTCACCAAGCTGGGATTCACCCCTCCACTTT
CASSPSWDSPLHF
>TRBJ2-1|TRBV28|TRBD1|many
TGTGCCAGCACTGTGAGCACCGGGACAGGATTAATCAATGAGCAGTTCTTC
CASTVSTGTGLINEQFF
>TRBJ1-2|TRBV28|-|many
TGTGCCAGCAGTGACCCATTACACACAAACTATGGCTACACCTTC
CASSDPLHTNYGYTF
>TRBJ2-2|TRBV19|TRBD1|few
TGTGCCAGTAGCCGTCCCACCGCAGGGGGCACCGGGGAGCTGTTTTTT
CASSRPTAGGTGELFF
>TRBJ2-2|TRBV20-1|-|few
TGCAGTGCCCTTGTCCGGGACCGCCTCAGCGGGGAGCTGTTTTTT
CSALVRDRLSGELFF
>TRBJ2-2|TRBV28|TRBD2|-
TGTGCCAGCAGTTCCGGGGGGTCGGGGGTGGACCTCACCGGGGAGCTGTTTTTT
CASSSGGSGVDLTGELFF
>TRBJ2-5|TRBV19|-|many
TGTGCCAGTAGCGACAGTGGGACGTGGCGAGAGACCCAGTACTTC
CASSDSGTWRETQYF
>TRBJ2-1|TRBV30|-|many
TGTGCCTGGAGTGAGACTAGGGGGGGGTGGCAGTTCTTC
CAWSETRGGWQFF
>TRBJ1-2|TRBV4-2|-|-
TGTGCCAGCAGCCAAGCCCCCGTGGACTATGGCTACACCTTC
CASSQAPVDYGYTF
>TRBJ2-1|TRBV7-2|TRBD2|-
TGTACCAGCAGCCGGGCTAGCGGGAGCGAAGTGGCCAATGAGCAGTTCTTC
CTSSRASGSEVANEQFF
>TRBJ2-1|TRBV27|TRBD2|-
TGTGCCAGCATCCCAGGAGCGGGAGGGGTGAATGAGCAGTTCTTC
CASIPGAGGVNEQFF
>TRBJ2-1|TRBV7-8|-|-
TGTGCCAGCAGCTTATTGTTTCCGGGGGCAGTACAAGCGGCTGAGCTGGTTGAGCAGTTCTTC
CASSLLFPGAVQAAELVEQFF
>TRBJ2-3|TRBV7-2|-|few
TGTGCCAGCAGCTTGTATGGCGCGGGCCGCACAGATACGCAGTATTTT
CASSLYGAGRTDTQYF
>TRBJ2-5|TRBV10-3|-|many
TGTGCCATCAGTGAACGGAACCAAGAGACCCAGTACTTC
CAISERNQETQYF
>TRBJ1-2|TRBV14|-|-
TGTGCCAGCAGCCACCGGGACGGAGATCGTGGCTACACCTTC
CASSHRDGDRGYTF
>TRBJ2-7|TRBV20-1|TRBD2|-
TGCAGTGCTAGGCCAAAAACTAGCGGGAACGCCTACGAGCAGTACTTC
CSARPKTSGNAYEQYF
>TRBJ2-2|TRBV20-1|-|many
TGCAGTGCTAGAGATGGCGGGACGGGTACCGGGGAGCTGTTTTTT
CSARDGGTGTGELFF
>TRBJ2-7|TRBV5-1|-|-
TGCGCCAGCAGCTTGGGGCCGGGAGCCCCAGGGAACGAGCAGTACTTC
CASSLGPGAPGNEQYF
>TRBJ2-1|TRBV30|TRBD1|many
TGTGCCTGGACAAGAAATATACAGGGGGAGCAGTTCTTC
CAWTRNIQGEQFF
>TRBJ2-5|TRBV24-1|-|many
TGTGCCACCAGTGATTTGGGGGATTGGGCGGTCGAGACCCAGTACTTC
CATSDLGDWAVETQYF
>TRBJ2-4|TRBV20-1|-|few
TGCAGTGCTAGGGCCTGGTCTGAGGACAAAAACATTCAGTACTTC
CSARAWSEDKNIQYF
>TRBJ2-6|TRBV19|-|-
TGTGCCAGTAGCCTACGATCCCAGGGGACCATTTCGTCTGGGGCCAACGTCCTGACTTTC
CASSLRSQGTISSGANVLTF
>TRBJ2-5|TRBV29-1|-|-
TGCAGCGTTGAGAATAATTGGGAGACCCAGTACTTC
CSVENNWETQYF
>TRBJ2-3|TRBV6-1|-|-
TGTGCCAGCCGGGCCCATAGCACAGATACGCAGTATTTT
CASRAHSTDTQYF
>TRBJ2-1|TRBV28|TRBD1|many
TGTGCCAGCAGTTTACCCGGACAGGGCTTTGACAATGAGCAGTTCTTC
CASSLPGQGFDNEQFF
>TRBJ2-7|TRBV7-8|-|many
TGTGCCAGCAGCTTAGACGCAGGGTTGGGCGAGCAGTACTTC
CASSLDAGLGEQYF
>TRBJ1-4|TRBV28|-|few
TGTGCCAGCAGTTTATGGGACATGTCTTCAACTAATGAAAAACTGTTTTTT
CASSLWDMSSTNEKLFF
>TRBJ1-6|TRBV13|-|many
TGTGCCAGCAGCTTCCGAGAAGGCTCCTATAATTCACCCCTCCACTTT
CASSFREGSYNSPLHF
>TRBJ1-1|TRBV28|-|many
TGTGCCAGCAGTTTTCTGACTGAAGCTTTCTTT
CASSFLTEAFF
>TRBJ2-7|TRBV6-1|-|many
TGTGCCAGCAGTGGATACTACGAGCAGTACTTC
CASSGYYEQYF
>TRBJ1-5|TRBV27|-|-
TGTGCCAGCAGTCGCGGTCTGGGGAGCAATCAGCCCCAGCATTTT
CASSRGLGSNQPQHF
>TRBJ2-7|TRBV29-1|TRBD2|-
TGCAGGGGCAGGCTAGCGGGAGCCCCCTCCTACGAGCAGTACTTC
CRGRLAGAPSYEQYF
>TRBJ2-7|TRBV12-3/TRBV12-4|-|few
TGTGCCAGCGGCCGTGAGGTGGGGGCCTACGAGCAGTACTTC
CASGREVGAYEQYF
>TRBJ1-1|TRBV18|-|many
TGTGCCAGCTCACCCGGAGAGAACACTGAAGCTTTCTTT
CASSPGENTEAFF
>TRBJ2-3|TRBV24-1|TRBD2|many
TGTGCCACCAGTGACCCTCAGCGGGAGGGGACAGATACGCAGTATTTT
CATSDPQREGTDTQYF
>TRBJ2-3|TRBV10-2|TRBD1|few
TGCGCCAGCAGACATTCACCGGGACAGGGGACAGATACGCAGTATTTT
CASRHSPGQGTDTQYF
>TRBJ2-3|TRBV20-1|TRBD2|many
TGCAGTGCTAGAGATTTGCGACGGGAGGGCTTTGGAGATACGCAGTATTTT
CSARDLRREGFGDTQYF
>TRBJ2-7|TRBV3-1|TRBD2|few
TGTGCCAGCAGCCCGCCGCGACTAGCGGGTTACGAGCAGTACTTC
CASSPPRLAGYEQYF
>TRBJ1-1|TRBV29-1|TRBD1|few
TGCAGCTTCCGCCTGGGACAGCAGAACACTGAAGCTTTCTTT
CSFRLGQQNTEAFF
>TRBJ1-4|TRBV4-1|-|many
TGCGCCAGCAGCCAAGGAAGTCGAGCAACTAATGAAAAACTGTTTTTT
CASSQGSRATNEKLFF
>TRBJ1-3|TRBV24-1|-|many
TGTGCCACCAGTGATGGGGGACCGCGAAACACCATATATTTT
CATSDGGPRNTIYF
>TRBJ2-1|TRBV3-1|-|many
TGTGCCAGCAGCCAAGCACTAGGGTACGAGCAGTTCTTC
CASSQALGYEQFF
>TRBJ2-1|TRBV5-1|-|-
TGCGCCAGCAGGGGGACAGCGGGTTTGGGGGATGAGCAGTTCTTC
CASRGTAGLGDEQFF
>TRBJ2-5|TRBV7-2|-|once
TGTGCCAGCGGGCCTTCTAGCCGGTTGGAGACCCAGTACTTC
CASGPSSRLETQYF
>TRBJ1-5|TRBV7-9|TRBD1|-
TGTGCCAGCAGCCCGACAGGGGGCTATCAGCCCCAGCATTTT
CASSPTGGYQPQHF
>TRBJ1-1|TRBV18|-|many
TGTGCCAGCTCCCCCAGTAGGGCAGGCAAGAACACTGAAGCTTTCTTT
CASSPSRAGKNTEAFF
>TRBJ2-7|TRBV3-1|-|many
TGTGCCAGCAGCCAAACAGGCTACGAGCAGTACTTC
CASSQTGYEQYF